The clone carrying this TCR beta chain showed up just a few times. The target antigen is unknown. This sample is drawn from a study of beta chain features in type 1 diabetes. Findings and caveats of the study: Naive, central memory and regulatory TCRB repertoires appeared more similar among patients than healthy donors. When Type 1 diabetes patients were examined, their TCRB CDR3s proved moderately but significantly shorter in all four CD4+ subsets.

The whole isolated RNA underwent reverse transcription, so sequencing captured expressed TCRB transcripts. Generated by immunoSEQ multiplex PCR, the TCRdb table keeps only in-frame clones and is missing some. The table records 140,000 or so clones, 10% to 15% of them present only once. The single heparinised draw taken from each donor contained about 120 mL of blood on average. Sorting of CD4+ naive, central memory, regulatory and stem cell-like memory cells was performed via CD45RO/CCR7/CD25/CD127/CD95/CD27. Sequencing was performed on central memory CD4+ T cells from blood. The sequence came from a man aged 18 to 29 with type 1 diabetes.

The CDR3 coding sequence is TGTGCTAGTGGGGACAGGGGCACAGATACGCAGTATTTT. As protein: CASGDRGTDTQYF. The V gene is TRBV12-5, the J gene TRBJ2-3; TRBD1 matches at 8 bases. The V segment lost 6 bases and the J segment 1 base; nucleotides outside the gene matches: 0. The CDR3 is 13 residues long. Looked up from germline, CDR1 is LGHNT and CDR2 is FRNRAP.